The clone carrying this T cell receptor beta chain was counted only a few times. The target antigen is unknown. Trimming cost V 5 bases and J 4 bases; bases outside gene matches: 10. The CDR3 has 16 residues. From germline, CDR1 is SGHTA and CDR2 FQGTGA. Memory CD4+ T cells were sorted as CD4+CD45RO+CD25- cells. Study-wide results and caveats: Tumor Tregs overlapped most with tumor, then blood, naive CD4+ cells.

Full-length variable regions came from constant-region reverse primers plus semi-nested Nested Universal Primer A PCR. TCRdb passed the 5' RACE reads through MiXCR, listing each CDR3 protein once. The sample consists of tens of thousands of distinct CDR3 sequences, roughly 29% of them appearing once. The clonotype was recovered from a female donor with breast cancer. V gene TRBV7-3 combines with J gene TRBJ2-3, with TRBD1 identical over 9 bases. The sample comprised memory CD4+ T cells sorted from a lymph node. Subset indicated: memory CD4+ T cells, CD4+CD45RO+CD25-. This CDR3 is CASSARTGTGSDTQYF. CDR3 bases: TGTGCCAGCAGCGCGCGTACCGGGACAGGGTCAGATACGCAGTATTTT.